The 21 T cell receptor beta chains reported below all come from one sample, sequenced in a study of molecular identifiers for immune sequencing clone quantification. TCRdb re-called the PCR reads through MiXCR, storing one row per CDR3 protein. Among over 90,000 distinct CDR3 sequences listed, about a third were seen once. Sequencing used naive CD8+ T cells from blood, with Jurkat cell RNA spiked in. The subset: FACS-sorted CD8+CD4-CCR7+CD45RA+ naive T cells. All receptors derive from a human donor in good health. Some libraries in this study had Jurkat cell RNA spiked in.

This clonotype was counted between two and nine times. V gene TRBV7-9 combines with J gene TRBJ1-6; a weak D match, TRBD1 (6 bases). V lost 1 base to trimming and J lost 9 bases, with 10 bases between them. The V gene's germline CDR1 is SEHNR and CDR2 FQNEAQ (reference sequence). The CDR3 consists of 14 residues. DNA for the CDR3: TGTGCCAGCAGCTTAGGACCAGGGGCTTCACCCCTCCACTTT. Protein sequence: CASSLGPGASPLHF.

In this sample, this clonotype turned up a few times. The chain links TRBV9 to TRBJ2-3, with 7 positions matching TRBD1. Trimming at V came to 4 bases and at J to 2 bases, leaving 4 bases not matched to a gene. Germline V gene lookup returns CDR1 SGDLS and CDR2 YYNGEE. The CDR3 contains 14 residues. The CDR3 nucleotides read TGTGCCAGCAGCCGACAGGGAAACACAGATACGCAGTATTTT. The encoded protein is CASSRQGNTDTQYF.

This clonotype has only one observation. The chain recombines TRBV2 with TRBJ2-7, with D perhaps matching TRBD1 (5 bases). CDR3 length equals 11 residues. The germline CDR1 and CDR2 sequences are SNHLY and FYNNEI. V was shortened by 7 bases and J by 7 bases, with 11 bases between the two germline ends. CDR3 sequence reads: CASTGQSEQYF. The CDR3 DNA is TGTGCCAGCACAGGGCAATCGGAGCAGTACTTC.

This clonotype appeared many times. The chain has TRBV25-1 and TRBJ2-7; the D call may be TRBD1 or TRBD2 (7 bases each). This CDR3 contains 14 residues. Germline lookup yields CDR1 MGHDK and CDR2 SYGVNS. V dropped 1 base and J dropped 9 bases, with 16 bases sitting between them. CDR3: CASSELGTASGQYF. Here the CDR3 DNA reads TGTGCCAGCAGTGAATTGGGGACAGCTAGCGGGCAGTACTTC.

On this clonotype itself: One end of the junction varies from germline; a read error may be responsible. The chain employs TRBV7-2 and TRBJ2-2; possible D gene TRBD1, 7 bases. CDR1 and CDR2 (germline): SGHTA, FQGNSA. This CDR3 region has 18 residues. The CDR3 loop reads CASSLAPGQTDYTGGLFF. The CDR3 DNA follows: TGTGCCAGCAGCTTGGCCCCGGGACAGACGGACTACACCGGGGGGCTGTTTTTT.

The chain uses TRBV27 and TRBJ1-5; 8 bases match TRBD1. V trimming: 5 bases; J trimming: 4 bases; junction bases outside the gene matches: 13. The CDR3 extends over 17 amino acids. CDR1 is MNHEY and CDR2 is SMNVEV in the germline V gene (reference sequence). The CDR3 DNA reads TGTGCCAGCAGTGGTGACAGGGGCAGGGGAAAAAATCAGCCCCAGCATTTT. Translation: CASSGDRGRGKNQPQHF.

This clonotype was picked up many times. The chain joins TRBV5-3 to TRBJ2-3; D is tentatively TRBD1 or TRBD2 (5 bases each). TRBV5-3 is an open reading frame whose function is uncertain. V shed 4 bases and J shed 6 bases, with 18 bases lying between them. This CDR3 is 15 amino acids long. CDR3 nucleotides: TGTGCCAGAAGCCGGGACCTCTCTCCGGTTGATACGCAGTATTTT. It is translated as CARSRDLSPVDTQYF.

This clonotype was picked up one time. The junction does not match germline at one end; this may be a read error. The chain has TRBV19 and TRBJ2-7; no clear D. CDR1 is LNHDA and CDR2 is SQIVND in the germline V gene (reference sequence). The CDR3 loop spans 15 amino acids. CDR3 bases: TGTGCCAGTAGTATAGGTCCCGGGCTCTCCTACGAGCGGTACTTC. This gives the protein CASSIGPGLSYERYF.

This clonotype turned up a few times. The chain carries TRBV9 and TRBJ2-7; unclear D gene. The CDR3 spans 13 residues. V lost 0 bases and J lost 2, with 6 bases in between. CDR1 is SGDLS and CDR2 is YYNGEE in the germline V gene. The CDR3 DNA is TGTGCCAGCAGCGTAGCCCCAGCCTACGAGCAGTACTTC. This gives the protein CASSVAPAYEQYF.

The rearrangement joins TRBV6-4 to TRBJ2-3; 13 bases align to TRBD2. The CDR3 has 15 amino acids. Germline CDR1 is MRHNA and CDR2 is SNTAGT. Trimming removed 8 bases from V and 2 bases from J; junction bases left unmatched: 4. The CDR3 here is CASGTSGGATDTQYF. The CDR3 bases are TGTGCCAGCGGAACTAGCGGGGGGGCCACAGATACGCAGTATTTT.

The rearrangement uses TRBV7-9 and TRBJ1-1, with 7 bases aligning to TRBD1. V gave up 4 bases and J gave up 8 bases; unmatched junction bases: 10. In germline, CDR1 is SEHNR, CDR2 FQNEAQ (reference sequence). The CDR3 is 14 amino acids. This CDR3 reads CASSYNHWTGEAFF. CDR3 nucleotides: TGTGCCAGCAGCTATAACCATTGGACAGGAGAAGCTTTCTTT.

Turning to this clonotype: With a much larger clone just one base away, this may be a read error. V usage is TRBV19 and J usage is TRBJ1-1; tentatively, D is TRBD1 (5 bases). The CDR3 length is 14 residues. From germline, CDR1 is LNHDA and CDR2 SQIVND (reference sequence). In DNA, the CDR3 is TGTGCCAGTAGTATAGGACAGTCGAACACTGGAGCTTTCTTT. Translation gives CASSIGQSNTGAFF.

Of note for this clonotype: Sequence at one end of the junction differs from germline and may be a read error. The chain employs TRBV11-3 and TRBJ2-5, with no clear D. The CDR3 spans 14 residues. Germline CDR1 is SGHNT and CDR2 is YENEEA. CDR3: CASSLPQPQETQYF. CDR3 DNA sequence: TGCGCCAGCAGCTTACCACAACCACAAGAGACCCAGTACTTC.

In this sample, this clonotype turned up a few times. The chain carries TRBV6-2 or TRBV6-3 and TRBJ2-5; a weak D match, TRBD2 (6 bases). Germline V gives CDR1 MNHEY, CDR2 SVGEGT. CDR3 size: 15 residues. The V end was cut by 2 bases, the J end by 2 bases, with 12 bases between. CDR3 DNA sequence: TGTGCCAGCAGTTACGCGGAGGGGTTACAAGAGACCCAGTACTTC. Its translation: CASSYAEGLQETQYF.

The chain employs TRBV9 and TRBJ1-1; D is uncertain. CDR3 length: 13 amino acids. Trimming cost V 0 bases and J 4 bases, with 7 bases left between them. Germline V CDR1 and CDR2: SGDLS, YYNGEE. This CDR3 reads CASSVEGGTEAFF. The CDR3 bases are TGTGCCAGCAGCGTAGAGGGTGGCACTGAAGCTTTCTTT. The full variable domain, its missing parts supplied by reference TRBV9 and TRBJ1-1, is DSGVTQTPKHLITATGQRVTLRCSPRSGDLSVYWYQQSLDQGLQFLIQYYNGEERAKGNILERFSAQQFPDLHSELNLSSLELGDSALYFCASSVEGGTEAFFGQGTRLTVV.

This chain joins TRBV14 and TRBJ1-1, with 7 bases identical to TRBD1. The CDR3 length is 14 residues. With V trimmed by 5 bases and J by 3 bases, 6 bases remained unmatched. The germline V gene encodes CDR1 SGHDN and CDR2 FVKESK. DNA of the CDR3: TGTGCCAGCAGCTACAGGGGTTCATACACTGAAGCTTTCTTT. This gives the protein CASSYRGSYTEAFF.

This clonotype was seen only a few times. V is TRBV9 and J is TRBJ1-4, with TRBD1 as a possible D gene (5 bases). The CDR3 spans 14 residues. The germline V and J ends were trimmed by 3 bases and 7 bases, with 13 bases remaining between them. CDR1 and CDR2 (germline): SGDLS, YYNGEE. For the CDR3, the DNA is TGTGCCAGCAGCGGAATAAGGGGCGGTGAAAAACTGTTTTTT. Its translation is CASSGIRGGEKLFF.

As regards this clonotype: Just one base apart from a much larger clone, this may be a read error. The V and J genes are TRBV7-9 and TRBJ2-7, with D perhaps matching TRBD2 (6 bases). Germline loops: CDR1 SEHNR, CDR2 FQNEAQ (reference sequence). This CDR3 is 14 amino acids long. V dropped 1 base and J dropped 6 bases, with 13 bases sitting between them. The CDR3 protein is CASSLGGGPSEQYF. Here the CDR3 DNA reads TGTGCCAGCAGCTTAGGCGGAGGGCCGAGCGAGCAGTACTTC.

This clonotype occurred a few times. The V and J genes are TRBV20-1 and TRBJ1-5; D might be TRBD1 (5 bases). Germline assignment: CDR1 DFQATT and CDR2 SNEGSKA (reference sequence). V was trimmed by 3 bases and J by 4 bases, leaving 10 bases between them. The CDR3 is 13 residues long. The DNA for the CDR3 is TGCAGTGCTAGCCCCGCAGGGAATCAGCCCCAGCATTTT. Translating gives CSASPAGNQPQHF.

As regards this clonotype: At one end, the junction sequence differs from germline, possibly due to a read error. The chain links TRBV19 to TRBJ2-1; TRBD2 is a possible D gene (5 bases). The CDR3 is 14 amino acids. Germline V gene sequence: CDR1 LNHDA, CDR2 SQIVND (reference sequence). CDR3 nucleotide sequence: TGTGCCAGTAGTATAGAGGGGAGCTACAATGAGCAGCTCTTC. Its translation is CASSIEGSYNEQLF.

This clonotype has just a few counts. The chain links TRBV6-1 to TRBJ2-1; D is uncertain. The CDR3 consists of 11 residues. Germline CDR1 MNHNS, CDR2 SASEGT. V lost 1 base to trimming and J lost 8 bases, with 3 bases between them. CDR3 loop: CASSEGYEQFF. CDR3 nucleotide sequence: TGTGCCAGCAGTGAAGGTTATGAGCAGTTCTTC.